What follows are 27 T cell receptor beta chains derived from one specimen sequenced in a study of CXCR3-negative and CXCR3-positive naive CD8 T cells. Findings of the study overall: For CXCR3-positive naive cells, TRB CDR3s were more hydrophobic than those of CXCR3-negative naive cells.

For these TCRs, the target antigens are not known. The authors prepared UMI-labeled TRB cDNA libraries by 5' RACE. Following a re-call of the 5' RACE reads, TCRdb has one entry per CDR3 protein and lacks DNA. The repertoire table contains about 120,000 distinct CDR3 sequences. The sample comprised naive CXCR3+ CD8+ T cells from blood. This sample's subset: CD45RO-CCR7+CD27+CD95- naive CD8+ T cells expressing CXCR3 (TNR3+). These receptor sequences come from a human donor in good health. Some clones in this sample may be carry-over from other donors' samples.

The V call is TRBV20-1, the J call TRBJ2-3; the D gene TCRdb calls, TRBD2, cannot be checked with no DNA. The germline V gene has CDR1 DFQATT and CDR2 SNEGSKA (reference sequence). This CDR3 contains 15 residues. This chain's CDR3 is CSARAGPLYTDTQYF.

The chain uses TRBV7-3 and TRBJ2-1; TCRdb outputs TRBD2, but without DNA this stays unchecked. Germline values: CDR1 SGHTA, CDR2 FQGTGA. There are 13 residues in the CDR3. The CDR3 is CASSPGLAFEQFF.

This chain uses TRBV5-1 with TRBJ2-5; TCRdb's D call, TRBD1, is unchecked because there is no DNA. The CDR3 totals 14 residues. Germline values: CDR1 SGHRS, CDR2 YFSETQ. CDR3 protein: CASSLSGDRETQYF.

V usage is TRBV24-1 and J usage is TRBJ2-1; TCRdb's D call of TRBD1 is untestable without DNA. The CDR3 extends over 15 amino acids. Germline values: CDR1 KGHDR, CDR2 SFDVKD. The CDR3 sequence: CATSASGAGVNEQFF.

The J gene is TRBJ1-5, the V gene TRBV5-6. The CDR3 length is 15 residues. CDR1 and CDR2 from the germline V gene are SGHDT and YYEEEE. The CDR3 is CASSLAGYLNQPQHF. Full variable domain (remainder filled in from reference TRBV5-6 and TRBJ1-5): DAGVTQSPTHLIKTRGQQVTLRCSPKSGHDTVSWYQQALGQGPQFIFQYYEEEERQRGNFPDRFSGHQFPNYSSELNVNALLLGDSALYLCASSLAGYLNQPQHFGDGTRLSIL.

The chain recombines TRBV29-1 with TRBJ2-1; TCRdb's assignment of TRBD2 cannot be checked, as there is no DNA. In germline, CDR1 is SQVTM, CDR2 ANQGSEA. This CDR3 region has 16 residues. CDR3 protein: CSVEGLAGGPGNEQFF.

This sequence joins TRBV7-9 and TRBJ2-5; without DNA, the TCRdb call of TRBD1 cannot be checked. The CDR3 runs 18 residues. Germline values: CDR1 SEHNR, CDR2 FQNEAQ (reference sequence). CDR3 amino acids: CASSPQRGQITWEETQYF. Variable domain in full (rest from reference TRBV7-9 and TRBJ2-5): DTGVSQNPRHKITKRGQNVTFRCDPISEHNRLYWYRQTLGQGPEFLTYFQNEAQLEKSRLLSDRFSAERPKGSFSTLEIQRTEQGDSAMYLCASSPQRGQITWEETQYFGPGTRLLVL.

V usage is TRBV5-1 and J usage is TRBJ2-7. The CDR3 is made up of 13 amino acids. Germline V gene data show CDR1 as SGHRS and CDR2 as YFSETQ. CDR3 amino acids: CASSMDRGNEQYF.

V usage is TRBV5-1 and J usage is TRBJ2-1; TCRdb reports TRBD1, a call that lacks DNA to check it against. Germline lookup yields CDR1 SGHRS and CDR2 YFSETQ. The CDR3 consists of 16 residues. The CDR3 here is CASSSGFGFLTDEQFF.

The V and J genes are TRBV15 and TRBJ2-7; TCRdb outputs TRBD1, but without DNA this stays unchecked. CDR1 and CDR2 from the germline V gene are LNHNV and YYDKDF (reference sequence). The CDR3 contains 14 residues. CDR3 residues: CATSRAGLGGVEYF. Together with reference TRBV15 and TRBJ2-7, the CDR3 gives the full variable domain: DAMVIQNPRYQVTQFGKPVTLSCSQTLNHNVMYWYQQKSSQAPKLLFHYYDKDFNNEADTPDNFQSRRPNTSFCFLDIRSPGLGDTAMYLCATSRAGLGGVEYFGPGTRLTVT.

The rearrangement joins TRBV28 to TRBJ2-1; absent DNA, TCRdb's TRBD1 call cannot be checked. The CDR3 is made up of 17 amino acids. Germline-derived CDR1 and CDR2 are MDHEN and SYDVKM. CDR3: CASSVFRDSKVRGEQFF.

The chain couples TRBV7-3 to TRBJ2-7; TCRdb returns TRBD1, unconfirmable since there is no DNA. The CDR3 covers 13 residues. Germline V gives CDR1 SGHTA, CDR2 FQGTGA. CDR3 residues: CASSLAPADEQYF.

The chain joins TRBV4-2 to TRBJ2-5; the D call from TCRdb, TRBD1, cannot be confirmed without DNA. The CDR3 loop spans 19 amino acids. CDR1 is LGHNA, CDR2 YNFKEQ, per germline. The CDR3 sequence: CASSQGWGSTGSYQETQYF.

The genes are TRBV28 and TRBJ2-7; without DNA, the TCRdb call of TRBD1 cannot be checked. Per the germline V gene, CDR1 is MDHEN and CDR2 is SYDVKM. The CDR3 is 13 amino acids. The CDR3 loop reads CASSAGTGGEQYF.

V is TRBV12-3 or TRBV12-4 and J is TRBJ2-7; TCRdb outputs TRBD1, but without DNA this stays unchecked. This CDR3 has 13 residues. The CDR3 loop reads CASSPAGNYEQYF.

The chain combines TRBV10-3 with TRBJ2-5; TCRdb returns TRBD1, unconfirmable since there is no DNA. This CDR3 comprises 15 residues. Germline V CDR1 and CDR2: ENHRY, SYGVKD. The CDR3 loop is CAISESGTGQETQYF.

The rearrangement links TRBV7-8 to TRBJ1-5. The CDR3 covers 14 residues. Germline CDR1 is SGHVS and CDR2 is FQNEAQ. CDR3 residues: CASSLDRSNQPQHF. The full variable domain, with the rest looked up from reference TRBV7-8 and TRBJ1-5, is GAGVSQSPRYKVAKRGQDVALRCDPISGHVSLFWYQQALGQGPEFLTYFQNEAQLDKSGLPSDRFFAERPEGSVSTLKIQRTQQEDSAVYLCASSLDRSNQPQHFGDGTRLSIL.

The V and J genes are TRBV15 and TRBJ2-4; no DNA is available, so the TRBD1 call from TCRdb remains unchecked. Germline values: CDR1 LNHNV, CDR2 YYDKDF (reference sequence). The CDR3 sequence is 17 residues long. The CDR3 region is CATSRDHGGGDRDIQYF.

This chain uses TRBV5-1 with TRBJ2-3. This CDR3 contains 16 residues. Germline CDR1 SGHRS, CDR2 YFSETQ. This CDR3 reads CASSLLYWFCTDTQYF.

The genes are TRBV6-2 or TRBV6-3 and TRBJ2-1; TCRdb's D call of TRBD2 is untestable without DNA. Germline V gives CDR1 MNHEY, CDR2 SVGEGT. This CDR3 is 16 amino acids long. The CDR3 protein is CASSFSLVGADNEQFF.

The chain combines TRBV4-3 with TRBJ1-2; TCRdb returns TRBD1, unconfirmable since there is no DNA. CDR3 length: 16 amino acids. Per the germline V gene, CDR1 is LGHNA and CDR2 is YSLEER. This CDR3 reads CASSQDRKAGDYGYTF.

This chain joins TRBV20-1 and TRBJ2-5; TCRdb indicates TRBD1, and absent DNA this call remains unverified. Germline V gene lookup returns CDR1 DFQATT and CDR2 SNEGSKA (reference sequence). The CDR3 is 13 amino acids. The CDR3 reads CSVTQGTQETQYF.

The rearrangement uses TRBV19 and TRBJ1-1. CDR3 length: 12 residues. Germline CDR1 LNHDA, CDR2 SQIVND (reference sequence). The CDR3 loop is CATKAGGTEAFF.

The chain carries TRBV6-5 and TRBJ2-7; TCRdb's D call of TRBD1 is untestable without DNA. This CDR3 comprises 16 residues. Germline CDR1 reads MNHEY; CDR2 reads SVGAGI. CDR3 in amino acids: CASSYYTDRNAYEQYF.

The V gene is TRBV27, the J gene TRBJ2-1; TCRdb lists TRBD2, though no DNA is available to test this call. The CDR3 has 19 amino acids. Per germline, CDR1 MNHEY and CDR2 SMNVEV (reference sequence). CDR3 sequence: CASSLSSSVGTPGIDEQFF.

This chain links TRBV7-9 with TRBJ1-2; TCRdb reports TRBD1, a call that lacks DNA to check it against. There are 13 residues in the CDR3. The germline V gene encodes CDR1 SEHNR and CDR2 FQNEAQ (reference sequence). CDR3: CASSFTGHYGYTF.

CDR3 residues: CASSLGGILGVPLGDEQFF. The chain couples TRBV11-2 to TRBJ2-1; TCRdb proposes TRBD2, but this gene call is untestable without DNA. Germline V CDR1 and CDR2: SGHAT, FQNNGV. This CDR3 is 19 amino acids long.